This is a list of T cell receptor beta chains from one sample in a study of cytomegalovirus exposure and HLA in healthy donors. Some clones are missing from TCRdb's copy, which holds only in-frame ones; the method was immunoSEQ multiplex PCR. Seen here are some 350,000 clones, approximately 90% observed once, and the top ten hold 1.2%. Sequencing used PBMCs. The receptors come from a woman in her thirties in good health and CMV-seropositive. Both conserved end residues are part of each CDR3. The D gene is left open where the match is weak. Expanded clones get a size class; other rows say once, few or many, or leave the size out.

j_call v_call d_call clone_size cdr3_nt cdr3_aa
TRBJ2-7 TRBV25-1 - - TGTGCCAGCAGTGAATATAACCGGGTAGGGAAGTACGAGCAGTACTTC CASSEYNRVGKYEQYF
TRBJ1-1 TRBV2 - - TGTGCCAGCAGTGAAGTTCGGGTCAAGGCTTTCTTT CASSEVRVKAFF
TRBJ2-4 TRBV4-1 - - TGCGCCAGCAGCCAAATGTTTCTAGCCAAAAACATTCAGTACTTC CASSQMFLAKNIQYF
TRBJ1-2 TRBV27 TRBD1 - TGTGCCAGCAGTGAGGGACAGCCGGGCGGATATGGCTACACCTTC CASSEGQPGGYGYTF
TRBJ1-1 TRBV28 - - TGTGCCAGCAGTCCCTCTATGAACACTGAAGCTTTCTTT CASSPSMNTEAFF
TRBJ1-5 TRBV7-2 TRBD1 once TGTGCCAGCAGCCGACAGGGGGCGCCGGGTCAGCCCCAGCATTTT CASSRQGAPGQPQHF
TRBJ1-2 TRBV29-1 TRBD1 - TGCAGCGTCTCAAGGGACAGGGATGGCTACACCTTC CSVSRDRDGYTF
TRBJ2-5 TRBV30 TRBD2 - TGTGCCTGGACCTTAGCGGGAGGGGAGACCCAGTACTTC CAWTLAGGETQYF
TRBJ1-5 TRBV30 - - TGTGCCTGGAGAACTATAGGGAGCAATCAGCCCCAGCATTTT CAWRTIGSNQPQHF
TRBJ1-6 TRBV30 TRBD1 few TGTGCCTGGAGGCGACAGGGGACAAATTCACCCCTCCACTTT CAWRRQGTNSPLHF
TRBJ1-5 TRBV4-3 TRBD1 - TGCGCCAGCAGCCAAGGTTTCCGGACAGGGGGGCAGCCCCAGCATTTT CASSQGFRTGGQPQHF
TRBJ2-7 TRBV7-2 TRBD1 - TGTGCCAGCAGCCCGAAGCGACAGGGGGCGAACTCCTACGAGCAGTACTTC CASSPKRQGANSYEQYF
TRBJ2-1 TRBV14 TRBD2 - TGTGCCAGCAGCCAAGTCACTAGCGGGGGGTATGAGCAGTTCTTC CASSQVTSGGYEQFF
TRBJ2-3 TRBV9 - - TGTGCCAGCAGCGTAGAGACGGGGAACACAGATACGCAGTATTTT CASSVETGNTDTQYF
TRBJ1-5 TRBV7-9 TRBD1 - TGTGCCAGCAGCTGGGACAGGGTCGATCAGCCCCAGCATTTT CASSWDRVDQPQHF
TRBJ1-1 TRBV30 - - TGTGCCTGGAGTGAGGCCACGGGCACTGAAGCTTTCTTT CAWSEATGTEAFF
TRBJ2-1 TRBV4-3 TRBD1 - TGCGCCAGCAGCCAAGGTCCACAGGGGGTAAATGAGCAGTTCTTC CASSQGPQGVNEQFF
TRBJ2-1 TRBV18 - - TGTGCCAGCTCACCACCTCAAAGGGGCTCCTACAATGAGCAGTTCTTC CASSPPQRGSYNEQFF
TRBJ2-1 TRBV4-2 - - TGTGCCAGCAGCCAAGAAGGCCGGGACCTCTCCTACAATGAGCAGTTCTTC CASSQEGRDLSYNEQFF
TRBJ2-6 TRBV2 - once TGTGCCAGCAGGCTGTCCCAGCCGCTCTCTGGGGCCAACGTCCTGACTTTC CASRLSQPLSGANVLTF
TRBJ1-3 TRBV30 TRBD1 - TGTGCCCTAGGACAGGGAACACTCGGGAACACCATATATTTT CALGQGTLGNTIYF
TRBJ2-3 TRBV2 - few TGTGCCAGCAGTGAAAAGATACGGAGGGTTGGGAAAGATACGCAGTATTTT CASSEKIRRVGKDTQYF
TRBJ1-1 TRBV12-5 - - TGTGCTAGTGGTGCGGACGGGGCGAACACTGAAGCTTTCTTT CASGADGANTEAFF
TRBJ2-7 TRBV7-9 TRBD1 once TGTGCCAGCGGGACAGGGCCCTACGAGCAGTACTTC CASGTGPYEQYF
TRBJ1-5 TRBV30 - - TGTGCCTGGAGTGTCGGCAATCAGCCCCAGCATTTT CAWSVGNQPQHF
TRBJ2-5 TRBV30 TRBD2 - TGTGCCTGGAGTGCGGCTAGCGGGTTTGAGACCCAGTACTTC CAWSAASGFETQYF
TRBJ1-5 TRBV10-2 TRBD1 - TGCGCCAGCAGGCCGACAGGGGGCCGCAATCAGCCCCAGCATTTT CASRPTGGRNQPQHF
TRBJ2-3 TRBV11-2 - - TGTGCCAGCAGCTTAGGTACCTTGTCTACAGATACGCAGTATTTT CASSLGTLSTDTQYF
TRBJ1-4 TRBV27 - few TGTGCCAGCAGTACCGGACGGACTATTAATGAAAAACTGTTTTTT CASSTGRTINEKLFF
TRBJ2-5 TRBV11-3 TRBD2 - TGTGCCAGCAGCTTAAGAGCGGGGGAGACCCAGTACTTC CASSLRAGETQYF
TRBJ1-1 TRBV5-1 - once TGCGCCAGCAGCTCGGGACAAAACACTGAAGCTTTCTTT CASSSGQNTEAFF
TRBJ1-2 TRBV7-2 - - TGTGCCTCCCGGGAACAGCTCTATGGCTACACCTTC CASREQLYGYTF
TRBJ2-5 TRBV27 - few TGTGCCAGGGGAGAAGAGGAAGAGACCCAGTACTTC CARGEEEETQYF
TRBJ2-7 TRBV7-6 - - TGTGCCAGCAGCCCTCTTTCCGGGACCACCGCCTACGAGCAGTACTTC CASSPLSGTTAYEQYF
TRBJ1-6 TRBV9 - - TGTGCCAGCAGCGTAGCTGGGACCCCTGATTCACCCCTCCACTTT CASSVAGTPDSPLHF
TRBJ1-2 TRBV5-1 - - TGCGCCAGCAGCGGACGTGTGGGGACACCCTATGGCTACACCTTC CASSGRVGTPYGYTF
TRBJ2-7 TRBV11-2 TRBD1 once TGTGCCAGCAGCGGGACAGGGGGCCCCGCATCCTACGAGCAGTACTTC CASSGTGGPASYEQYF
TRBJ1-2 TRBV5-1 TRBD1 - TGCGCCAGCAGCTTGGGACAGGGAGTCGCTAACTATGGCTACACCTTC CASSLGQGVANYGYTF
TRBJ2-7 TRBV6-5 TRBD2 - TGTGCCAGCAGTTCCTTAGCGGGGGGGCTTGGCGAGCAGTACTTC CASSSLAGGLGEQYF
TRBJ2-1 TRBV5-1 TRBD2 - TGCGCCAGCAGCTTGGAAGAACCGAGCGGGAGTTGGTACAATGAGCAGTTCTTC CASSLEEPSGSWYNEQFF
TRBJ1-1 TRBV11-3 - few TGTGCCAGCAGCTTGAGGGAATTGAACACTGAAGCTTTCTTT CASSLRELNTEAFF
TRBJ2-1 TRBV11-1 - - TGTGCCAGCAGCTGGAACGCCAGGGGTATGGATGAGCAGTTCTTC CASSWNARGMDEQFF
TRBJ2-5 TRBV9 - - TGTGCCAGCAGCGTAGCGAGCGGGCCCCAAGAGACCCAGTACTTC CASSVASGPQETQYF
TRBJ1-3 TRBV5-1 - - TGCGCCAGCAGCTTGGCGCCAGGGACTGGCTCTGGAAACACCATATATTTT CASSLAPGTGSGNTIYF
TRBJ2-7 TRBV9 - - TGTGCCAGCAGCGTAGGGTGGGAGGTTTCCTACGAGCAGTACTTC CASSVGWEVSYEQYF